A selection of T cell receptor beta chains follows, all from one sample in a study of blood T cell repertoires in COVID-19. Here immunoSEQ multiplex PCR was the method, and the copy in TCRdb shows in-frame clones only, minus some. Among about 240,000 clones listed, approximately 78% were seen once. Sequences were obtained from peripheral blood. All receptors derive from a woman in her sixties with active or convalescent COVID-19. Each CDR3 is given without its conserved first and last residue. D genes are given only for firm matches.

D: -
J: TRBJ2-6
V: TRBV2
CDR3: ASSPSGANVLT

D: TRBD2
J: TRBJ2-5
V: TRBV18
CDR3: ASSPSGGPETQY

D: TRBD2
J: TRBJ2-5
V: TRBV5-1
CDR3: ASSLWGGKLQETQY

D: TRBD1
J: TRBJ1-5
V: TRBV14
CDR3: ASSGTGGQPQH

D: -
J: TRBJ1-2
V: TRBV19
CDR3: ASSAGFGYT

D: TRBD1
J: TRBJ1-2
V: TRBV7-8
CDR3: ASSLALEGAWGYT

D: -
J: TRBJ1-1
V: TRBV5-4
CDR3: ASSRPQENTEAF

D: -
J: TRBJ1-1
V: TRBV11-2
CDR3: ASSLPGGTEAF

D: TRBD2
J: TRBJ2-4
V: TRBV3-1/TRBV3-2
CDR3: ASSQSDRLAGGKNIQY

D: TRBD1
J: TRBJ1-2
V: TRBV5-1
CDR3: ASSVGQGGPSI

D: -
J: TRBJ1-1
V: TRBV3-1/TRBV3-2
CDR3: ASSRAGGTEAF

D: -
J: TRBJ2-2
V: TRBV6-5
CDR3: ASSYQAPNTGELF

D: -
J: TRBJ2-2
V: TRBV6-2/TRBV6-3
CDR3: ASSSQGGDTGELF

D: -
J: TRBJ1-4
V: TRBV30
CDR3: AWSVQGMGEKLF

D: -
J: TRBJ1-4
V: TRBV30
CDR3: AWSRGEKLF

D: TRBD1
J: TRBJ1-4
V: TRBV7-9
CDR3: ASSLMMGQGSTNEKLF

D: TRBD1
J: TRBJ2-7
V: TRBV6-5
CDR3: ASSYSGQGALDEQY

D: -
J: TRBJ1-2
V: TRBV9
CDR3: ASSVGPSTQNYGYT

D: -
J: TRBJ1-2
V: TRBV28
CDR3: ASSFGSGANYGYT

D: -
J: TRBJ1-6
V: TRBV4-3
CDR3: ASSQGRVTVSPLH

D: -
J: TRBJ1-3
V: TRBV6-5
CDR3: ASRDNSNSGNTIY

D: TRBD2
J: TRBJ2-7
V: TRBV4-3
CDR3: ASSPLAGGVYEQY

D: -
J: TRBJ1-1
V: TRBV6-5
CDR3: ASSSYPGNTEAF

D: TRBD1
J: TRBJ1-1
V: TRBV11-2
CDR3: ASSWTGGAVRTEAF